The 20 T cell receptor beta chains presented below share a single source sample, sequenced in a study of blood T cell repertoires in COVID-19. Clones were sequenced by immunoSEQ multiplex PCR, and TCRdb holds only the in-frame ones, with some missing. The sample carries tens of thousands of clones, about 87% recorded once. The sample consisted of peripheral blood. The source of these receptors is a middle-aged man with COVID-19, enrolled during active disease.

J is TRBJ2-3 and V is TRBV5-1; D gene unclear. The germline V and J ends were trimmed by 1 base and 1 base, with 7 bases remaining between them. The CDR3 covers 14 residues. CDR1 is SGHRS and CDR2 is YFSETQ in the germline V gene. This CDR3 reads CASSLSAGTDTQYF. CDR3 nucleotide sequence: TGCGCCAGCAGCTTGTCGGCGGGCACAGATACGCAGTATTTT.

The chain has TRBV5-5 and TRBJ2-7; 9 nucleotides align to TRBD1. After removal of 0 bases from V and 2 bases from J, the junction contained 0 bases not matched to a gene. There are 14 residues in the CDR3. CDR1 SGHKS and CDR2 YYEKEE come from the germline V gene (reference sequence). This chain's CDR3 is CASSLGTGAYEQYF. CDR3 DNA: TGTGCCAGCAGCTTGGGGACAGGGGCCTACGAGCAGTACTTC.

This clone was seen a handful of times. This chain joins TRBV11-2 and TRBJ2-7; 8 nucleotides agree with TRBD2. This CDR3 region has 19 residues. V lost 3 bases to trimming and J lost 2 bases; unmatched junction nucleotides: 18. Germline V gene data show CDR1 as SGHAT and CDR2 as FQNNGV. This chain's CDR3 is CASSFLINAGREEAYEQYF. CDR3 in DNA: TGTGCCAGCAGCTTTTTAATCAATGCGGGGCGGGAGGAGGCCTACGAGCAGTACTTC.

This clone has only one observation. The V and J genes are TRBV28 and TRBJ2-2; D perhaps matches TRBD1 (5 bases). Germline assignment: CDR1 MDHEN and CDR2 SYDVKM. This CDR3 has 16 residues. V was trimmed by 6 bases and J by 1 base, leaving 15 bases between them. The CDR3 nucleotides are TGTGCCAGCAGCCCGGACAAATTCAGGAACACCGGGGAGCTGTTTTTT. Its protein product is CASSPDKFRNTGELFF.

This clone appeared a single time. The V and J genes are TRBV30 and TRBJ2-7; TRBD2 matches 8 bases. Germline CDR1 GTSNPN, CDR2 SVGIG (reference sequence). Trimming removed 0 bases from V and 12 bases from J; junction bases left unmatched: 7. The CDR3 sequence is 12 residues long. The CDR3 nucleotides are TGTGCCTGGAGTGTACCGCCCGGGGGGGGGTACTTC. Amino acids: CAWSVPPGGGYF. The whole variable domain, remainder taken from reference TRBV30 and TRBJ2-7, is SQTIHQWPATLVQPVGSPLSLECTVEGTSNPNLYWYRQAAGRGLQLLFYSVGIGQISSEVPQNLSASRPQDRQFILSSKKLLLSDSGFYLCAWSVPPGGGYFGPGTRLTVT.

CDR3 sequence (DNA): TGTGCCATCAGTGAGGGGAGGGAAGGTTCACCCCTCCACTTT. This encodes CAISEGREGSPLHF. V is TRBV10-3 and J is TRBJ1-6; D call uncertain. The CDR3 contains 14 residues. V shed 2 bases and J shed 9 bases, with 11 bases lying between them. Germline values: CDR1 ENHRY, CDR2 SYGVKD.

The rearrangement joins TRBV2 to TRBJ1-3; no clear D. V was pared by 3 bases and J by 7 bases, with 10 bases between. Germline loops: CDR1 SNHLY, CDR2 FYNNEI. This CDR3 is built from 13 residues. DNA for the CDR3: TGTGCCAGCAGTGAGATTAGTGGTAACACCATATATTTT. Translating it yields CASSEISGNTIYF.

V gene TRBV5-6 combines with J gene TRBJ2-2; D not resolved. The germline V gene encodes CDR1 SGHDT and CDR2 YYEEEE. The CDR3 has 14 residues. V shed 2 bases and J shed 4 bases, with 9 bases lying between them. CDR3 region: CASSFASGTGELFF. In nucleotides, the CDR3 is TGTGCCAGCAGCTTCGCCTCGGGCACCGGGGAGCTGTTTTTT.

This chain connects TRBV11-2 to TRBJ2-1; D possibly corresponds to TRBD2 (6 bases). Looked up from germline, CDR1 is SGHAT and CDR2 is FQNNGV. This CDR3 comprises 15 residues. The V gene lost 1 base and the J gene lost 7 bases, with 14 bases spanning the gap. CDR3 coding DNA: TGTGCCAGCAGCTTAGGGAGTAGCGGTTGGAATGAGCAGTTCTTC. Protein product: CASSLGSSGWNEQFF.

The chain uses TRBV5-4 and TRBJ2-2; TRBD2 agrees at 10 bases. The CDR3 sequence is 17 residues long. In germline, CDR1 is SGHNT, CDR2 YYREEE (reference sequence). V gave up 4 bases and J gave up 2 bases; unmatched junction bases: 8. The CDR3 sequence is CASSPRLAGLNTGELFF. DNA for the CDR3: TGTGCCAGCAGCCCCCGACTAGCGGGTCTCAACACCGGGGAGCTGTTTTTT.

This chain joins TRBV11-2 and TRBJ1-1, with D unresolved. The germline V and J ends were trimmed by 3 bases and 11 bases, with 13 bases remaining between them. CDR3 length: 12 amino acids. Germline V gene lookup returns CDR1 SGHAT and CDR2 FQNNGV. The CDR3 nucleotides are TGTGCCAGCAGCTTGGGCAGGAACGGCGCTTTCTTT. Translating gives CASSLGRNGAFF.

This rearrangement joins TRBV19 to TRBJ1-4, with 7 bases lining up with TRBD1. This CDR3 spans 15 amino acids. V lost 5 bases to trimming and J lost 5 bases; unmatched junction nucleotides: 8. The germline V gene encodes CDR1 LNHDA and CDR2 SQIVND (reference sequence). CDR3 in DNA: TGTGCCAGTAGTCCCCGGGACAGCCCAAATGAAAAACTGTTTTTT. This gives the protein CASSPRDSPNEKLFF.

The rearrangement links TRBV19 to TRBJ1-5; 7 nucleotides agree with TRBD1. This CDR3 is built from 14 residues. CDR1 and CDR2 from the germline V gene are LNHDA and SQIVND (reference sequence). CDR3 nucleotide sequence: TGTGCGGCCAGGGGGACGGATGGGAGTCAGCCCCAGCATTTT. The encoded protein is CAARGTDGSQPQHF.

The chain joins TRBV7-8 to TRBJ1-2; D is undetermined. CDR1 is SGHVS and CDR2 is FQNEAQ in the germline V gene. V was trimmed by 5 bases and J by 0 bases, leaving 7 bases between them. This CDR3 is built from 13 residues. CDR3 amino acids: CASSLTPNYGYTF. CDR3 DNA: TGTGCCAGCAGCCTAACACCTAACTATGGCTACACCTTC. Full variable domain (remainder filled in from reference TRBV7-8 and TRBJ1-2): GAGVSQSPRYKVAKRGQDVALRCDPISGHVSLFWYQQALGQGPEFLTYFQNEAQLDKSGLPSDRFFAERPEGSVSTLKIQRTQQEDSAVYLCASSLTPNYGYTFGSGTRLTVV.

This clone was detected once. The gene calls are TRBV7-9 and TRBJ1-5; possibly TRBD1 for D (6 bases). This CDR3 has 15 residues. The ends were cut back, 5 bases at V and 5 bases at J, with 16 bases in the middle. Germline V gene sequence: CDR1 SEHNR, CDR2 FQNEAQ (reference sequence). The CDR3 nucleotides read TGTGCCAGCAGCACCGATCGGGACACATATCAGCCCCAGCATTTT. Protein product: CASSTDRDTYQPQHF.

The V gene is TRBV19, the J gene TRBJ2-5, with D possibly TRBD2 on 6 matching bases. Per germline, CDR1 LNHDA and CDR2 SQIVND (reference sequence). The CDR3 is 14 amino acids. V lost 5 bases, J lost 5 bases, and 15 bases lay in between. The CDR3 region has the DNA TGTGCCAGTAGTCACGGGACTCGTAGGGAGACCCAGTACTTC. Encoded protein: CASSHGTRRETQYF.

The CDR3 DNA follows: TGCGCCAGCAGCTTGGGTGGTACGAGCACCGGGGAGCTGTTTTTT. Its protein product is CASSLGGTSTGELFF. The rearrangement uses TRBV5-1 and TRBJ2-2; D gene ambiguous. Between the trimmed V and J ends, which lost 0 bases and 4 bases, there was a span of 10 bases. Germline V gives CDR1 SGHRS, CDR2 YFSETQ. CDR3 size: 15 residues. The full variable domain, in which reference TRBV5-1 and TRBJ2-2 provide the parts outside the CDR3, is KAGVTQTPRYLIKTRGQQVTLSCSPISGHRSVSWYQQTPGQGLQFLFEYFSETQRNKGNFPGRFSGRQFSNSRSEMNVSTLELGDSALYLCASSLGGTSTGELFFGEGSRLTVL.

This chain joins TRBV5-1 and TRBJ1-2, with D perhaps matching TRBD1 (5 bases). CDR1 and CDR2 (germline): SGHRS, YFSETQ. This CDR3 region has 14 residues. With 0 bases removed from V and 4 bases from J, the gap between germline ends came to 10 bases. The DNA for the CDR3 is TGCGCCAGCAGCTTGGGCCAAGGGGCCTATGGCTACACCTTC. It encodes CASSLGQGAYGYTF.

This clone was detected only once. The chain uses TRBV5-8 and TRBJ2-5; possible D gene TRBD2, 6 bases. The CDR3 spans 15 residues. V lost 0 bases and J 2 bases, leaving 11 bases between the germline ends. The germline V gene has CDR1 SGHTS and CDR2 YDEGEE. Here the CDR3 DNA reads TGTGCCAGCAGCTTGGAAGGAGGGGCACAAGAGACCCAGTACTTC. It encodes CASSLEGGAQETQYF.

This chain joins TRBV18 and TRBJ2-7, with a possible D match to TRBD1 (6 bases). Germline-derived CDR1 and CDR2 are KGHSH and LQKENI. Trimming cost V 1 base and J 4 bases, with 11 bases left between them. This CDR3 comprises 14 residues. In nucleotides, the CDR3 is TGTGCCAGCTCACCACGTCCAGGGGTGTACGAGCAGTACTTC. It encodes CASSPRPGVYEQYF.